The clone carrying this T cell receptor (beta chain) appeared a single time. Investigators spread the genomic DNA of each subset evenly over several immunoSEQ plates. Repertoires were generated with immunoSEQ multiplex PCR, while TCRdb's copy carries only in-frame clones and drops some. Of approximately 2.5 million clones in the sample, under 95% are singletons; the top ten hold approximately 0.37%. This entry is derived from a study of shared clonotypes between healthy human individuals. About the study: The plates for each donor numbered three CD4 naive, three CD4 memory, two CD8 naive and one CD8 memory.

Germline V gene lookup returns CDR1 WNHNN and CDR2 SYGVQD (reference sequence). Trimming left V 2 bases short and J 4 bases short, with 11 bases between. CDR3 length equals 14 residues. From CD4+ cells came CD45RA+ naive and CD45RA-negative memory subsets. This sequence joins TRBV10-1 and TRBJ2-5; D is uncertain. Sequenced: naive CD4+ T cells from PBMCs. As for subset: CD45RA+ positively selected. The TCR originated in a man younger than 35 in good health. Some clones in this sample may be carry-over from other donors' samples. The CDR3 spells CASSEGKDGETQYF. Written as DNA, the CDR3 is TGCGCCAGCAGTGAGGGGAAGGATGGAGAGACCCAGTACTTC.